This T cell receptor (beta chain) was obtained from a study of CD8+CD57+ T cells in acquired aplastic anemia. In the study overall: The average for DNA from sorted CD4+ and CD8+ cells was 3 to 4 ug. In CD4+ cells, healthy donors produced an average of about 10.8 million reads. Study-wide results and limits: Shared by patients and controls, approximately 29 CD8+ CDR3s were abundant in patients. No significant difference in CD8+ Simpson's diversity was found between patients and controls.

The use of genomic DNA as template underpinned the TCR beta VDJ and CDR3 profiling. TCRdb ran MiXCR on the reads and lists one entry per CDR3 protein. The table has around 170,000 distinct CDR3 sequences, approximately 49% seen once. The CDR3 sequence is 15 residues long. The germline CDR1 and CDR2 sequences are SGHKS and YYEKEE (reference sequence). As concerns this clonotype: Its target is unknown. At one end the junction does not follow the germline gene, possibly because of a read error.

The sequenced sample consisted of sorted CD4+, CD8+, or CD8+CD57+ T cells (not recorded which) from PBMCs. The source of this sequence is a human donor in good health. V is TRBV5-5 and J is TRBJ2-2, with 7 bases aligning to TRBD1. The CDR3 protein is CASSPRDSTGGDLFF. The CDR3 region has the DNA TGTGCCAGCAGCCCGAGGGACAGCACGGGTGGGGATCTGTTTTTT.